Listed below are T cell receptor beta chains from one sample, sequenced in a study of blood T cell repertoires in COVID-19. The assay was immunoSEQ multiplex PCR, and TCRdb's table has in-frame clones only and misses some. The sample has approximately 130,000 clones, 83% seen once. Sequences were obtained from PBMCs or T cells enriched from blood (not recorded which). These receptors originate from a man aged 25 to 40 who had recovered from COVID-19. Each CDR3 is given with its conserved first and last residue. A D gene is named only where the DNA matches it firmly. Size tells how often a clone was seen (once, few, many) or the class of an expanded clone, and some rows leave it out.

D: .
J: TRBJ1-1
size: once
V: TRBV23-1
DNA: TGCGCCAGCAGTCAATCGAGCCATGTGAACACTGAAGCTTTCTTT
CDR3: CASSQSSHVNTEAFF

D: .
J: TRBJ2-1
size: .
V: TRBV7-2
DNA: TGTGCCAGCAGCCCCCAGGCCGGTGAGCAGTTCTTC
CDR3: CASSPQAGEQFF

D: .
J: TRBJ2-7
size: .
V: TRBV7-6
DNA: TGTGCCAGCAGCCAAGCTGGGGCTAGCGACAAGGGGCACGAGCAGTACTTC
CDR3: CASSQAGASDKGHEQYF

D: .
J: TRBJ2-5
size: .
V: TRBV11-2
DNA: TGTGCCAGCAGCTTAGCACTAGAGGCGACCCAGTACTTC
CDR3: CASSLALEATQYF

D: .
J: TRBJ1-1
size: .
V: TRBV24-1
DNA: TGTGCCACCAGTGATGCAGAGAACACTGAAGCTTTCTTT
CDR3: CATSDAENTEAFF

D: TRBD1
J: TRBJ1-1
size: few
V: TRBV6-6
DNA: TGTGCCAGCAGTTACTCGACGGGACAGGGGGGGGTATTCTTT
CDR3: CASSYSTGQGGVFF

D: TRBD2
J: TRBJ2-7
size: few
V: TRBV5-1
DNA: TGCGCCAGCAGGGGCGGGAGTCTTTCCTACGAGCAGTACTTC
CDR3: CASRGGSLSYEQYF

D: TRBD1
J: TRBJ1-4
size: few
V: TRBV4-1
DNA: TGCGCCAGCAGCCAGTCCGGGACAGGGGTAAGGGTCCGCGAAAAACTGTTTTTT
CDR3: CASSQSGTGVRVREKLFF

D: .
J: TRBJ2-1
size: .
V: TRBV19
DNA: TGTGCCAGTAGTATAGTTGCGGGACCTAAGTACAATGAGCAGTTCTTC
CDR3: CASSIVAGPKYNEQFF

D: .
J: TRBJ1-4
size: .
V: TRBV7-9
DNA: TGTGCCAGCAGCTTAGGATCAGGGCCCAATGAAAAACTGTTTTTT
CDR3: CASSLGSGPNEKLFF

D: .
J: TRBJ1-6
size: .
V: TRBV4-1
DNA: TGCGCCAGCAGCCAAGTTCACAGTGGAAATTCACCCCTCCACTTT
CDR3: CASSQVHSGNSPLHF

D: TRBD1
J: TRBJ1-5
size: .
V: TRBV7-9
DNA: TGTGCCAGCAGCCCCTGGGACAGTAATCAGCCCCAGCATTTT
CDR3: CASSPWDSNQPQHF

D: TRBD1
J: TRBJ1-2
size: .
V: TRBV3-1/TRBV3-2
DNA: TGTGCCAGCAGCCAAGACTTAGGGGGCTCATCCTTCAGCACCTTC
CDR3: CASSQDLGGSSFSTF

D: .
J: TRBJ1-5
size: .
V: TRBV6-2/TRBV6-3
DNA: TGTGCCAGCAGTTACGAGTCGTATCGAGGATTTAGCAATCAGCCCCAGCATTTT
CDR3: CASSYESYRGFSNQPQHF

D: TRBD1
J: TRBJ1-2
size: .
V: TRBV9
DNA: TGTGCCAGCAGCTCAACAGGGGGCCCAGATGGCTACACCTTC
CDR3: CASSSTGGPDGYTF

D: .
J: TRBJ1-2
size: .
V: TRBV28
DNA: TGTGCCAGCAGTTACCCCTGGGAGACTAACTATGGCTACACCTTC
CDR3: CASSYPWETNYGYTF

D: .
J: TRBJ1-1
size: .
V: TRBV6-1
DNA: TGTGCCAGCAGTGGATTCCTTGACAATTGGGGGAGGGAAGCTTTCTTT
CDR3: CASSGFLDNWGREAFF

D: .
J: TRBJ1-5
size: .
V: TRBV27
DNA: TGTGCCAGCAGTCAAGGGGGGGCTAGCAATCAGCCCCAGCATTTT
CDR3: CASSQGGASNQPQHF

D: TRBD1
J: TRBJ1-2
size: .
V: TRBV3-1/TRBV3-2
DNA: TGTGCCAGCAGCGCCGGGACAGGGTCCTATGGCTACACCTTC
CDR3: CASSAGTGSYGYTF

D: .
J: TRBJ2-3
size: .
V: TRBV14
DNA: TGTGCCAGCAGCTCAAGTGTTAGCGGAACCACAGATACGCAGTATTTT
CDR3: CASSSSVSGTTDTQYF

D: .
J: TRBJ2-7
size: .
V: TRBV12-3/TRBV12-4
DNA: TGTGCCAGCAGCCGCAGGATGACCTACGAGCAGTACTTC
CDR3: CASSRRMTYEQYF

D: TRBD1
J: TRBJ2-1
size: once
V: TRBV6-6
DNA: TGTGCCAGCGGGACAGGGGGGAGTGAGCAGTTCTTC
CDR3: CASGTGGSEQFF

D: TRBD1
J: TRBJ1-5
size: .
V: TRBV19
DNA: TGTGCCAGTTCCGGGACAGTGGATCAGCCCCAGCATTTT
CDR3: CASSGTVDQPQHF

D: .
J: TRBJ1-2
size: .
V: TRBV7-2
DNA: TGTGCCAGCAGCGGATCTTCAGGGGAACCCTATGGCTACACCTTC
CDR3: CASSGSSGEPYGYTF

D: TRBD2
J: TRBJ2-1
size: .
V: TRBV5-5
DNA: TGTGCCAGCAGTGGTATGTGGACTAGCGGCTACAATGAGCAGTTCTTC
CDR3: CASSGMWTSGYNEQFF

D: .
J: TRBJ2-3
size: .
V: TRBV29-1
DNA: TGCAGCGTTGCAGTAGGGGCGGACACAGATACGCAGTATTTT
CDR3: CSVAVGADTDTQYF

D: TRBD2
J: TRBJ2-3
size: .
V: TRBV3-1/TRBV3-2
DNA: TGTGCCAGCAGCACCATCACTAGCGGGGGAGCTAGCACAGATACGCAGTATTTT
CDR3: CASSTITSGGASTDTQYF

D: .
J: TRBJ1-2
size: once
V: TRBV12-3/TRBV12-4
DNA: TGTGCCAGCACCGACGACAGCGTCTATGGCTACACCTTC
CDR3: CASTDDSVYGYTF

D: .
J: TRBJ1-2
size: .
V: TRBV19
DNA: TGTGCCAGTCGAAGTCGCCAGGCGACGGCTGGATATGGCTACACCTTC
CDR3: CASRSRQATAGYGYTF

D: .
J: TRBJ2-1
size: .
V: TRBV27
DNA: TGTGCCAGCAGTCCCAGGGGTAACAATGAGCAGTTCTTC
CDR3: CASSPRGNNEQFF

D: TRBD2
J: TRBJ2-1
size: .
V: TRBV11-2
DNA: TGTGCCAGCAGCTTACGGAGTACTAGCGGAGTCTACAATGAGCAGTTCTTC
CDR3: CASSLRSTSGVYNEQFF